Sequencing of this TCR beta chain was carried out in a study of blood T cell repertoires in COVID-19. The authors' processing: How many nucleated cells were present was estimated from reference gene primer amplification. Profiled with immunoSEQ multiplex PCR; TCRdb holds only in-frame clones, not every one. That table is the source of V, J and clone size, and D and trimming were worked out from the DNA. The sample has 110,000 to 150,000 clones; roughly four fifths are singletons. Germline V gene sequence: CDR1 SQVTM, CDR2 ANQGSEA. The CDR3 loop spans 13 amino acids. V lost 3 bases and J lost 5; bases outside the gene matches: 5.

The chain couples TRBV29-1 to TRBJ1-2; 8 nucleotides line up with TRBD1. The receptor was derived from a man of 80 years or more with acute or convalescent COVID-19. The sample was peripheral blood. The CDR3 nucleotides read TGCAGCGTTGAGAAGGGACAGGTTTATGGCTACACCTTC. Protein: CSVEKGQVYGYTF.